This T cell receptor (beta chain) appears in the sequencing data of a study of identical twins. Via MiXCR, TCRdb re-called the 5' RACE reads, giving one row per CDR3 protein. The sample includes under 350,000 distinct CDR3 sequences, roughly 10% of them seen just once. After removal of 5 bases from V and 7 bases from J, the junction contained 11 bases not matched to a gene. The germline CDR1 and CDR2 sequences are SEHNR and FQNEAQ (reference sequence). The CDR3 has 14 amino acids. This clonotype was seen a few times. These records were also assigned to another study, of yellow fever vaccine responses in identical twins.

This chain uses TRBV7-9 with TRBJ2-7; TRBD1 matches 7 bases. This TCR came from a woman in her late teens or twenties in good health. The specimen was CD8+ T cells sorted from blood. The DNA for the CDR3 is TGTGCCAGCAGCCCCCGGGACAGTAACCTAGAGCAGTACTTC. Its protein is CASSPRDSNLEQYF.